Presented here are 6 T cell receptor beta chains from one specimen sequenced in a study of blood T cell repertoires in COVID-19. TCRdb's copy holds only in-frame clones and misses some; the assay was immunoSEQ multiplex PCR. The sample contains more than 150,000 clones, about 80% of which appear only once. Sequenced: peripheral blood. These receptors were obtained from a woman in her 70s with acute or convalescent COVID-19.

Only one count was recorded for this clone. Here the CDR3 reads CASSLVGSNYGYTF. CDR3 in DNA: TGCGCCAGCAGCTTGGTGGGCAGCAACTATGGCTACACCTTC. The V gene is TRBV5-1, the J gene TRBJ1-2; D not resolved. This CDR3 has 14 amino acids. Looked up from germline, CDR1 is SGHRS and CDR2 is YFSETQ. Trimming removed 0 bases from V and 2 bases from J, with 8 bases in between.

The chain combines TRBV30 with TRBJ2-1; perhaps TRBD2 as D (5 bases). The V end lost 4 bases, the J end lost 2 bases, and 12 bases lay between the germline ends. Germline CDR1 is GTSNPN and CDR2 is SVGIG (reference sequence). This CDR3 spans 14 amino acids. CDR3 coding DNA: TGTGCCTGGAATGGCGGGTCCCCCTACAATGAGCAGTTCTTC. Its protein is CAWNGGSPYNEQFF.

This clone was counted a single time. V and J are TRBV5-4 and TRBJ1-2, with D possibly being TRBD1 (6 bases). Trimming pared 6 bases from V and 2 bases from J, leaving 14 bases between. The CDR3 consists of 14 residues. Germline CDR1 is SGHNT and CDR2 is YYREEE (reference sequence). The CDR3 is CASNEGTGNYGYTF. DNA for the CDR3: TGTGCCAGCAACGAGGGAACAGGGAACTATGGCTACACCTTC.

The chain carries TRBV19 and TRBJ1-1, with TRBD1 identical over 7 bases. The ends lost 7 bases at V and 3 bases at J; junction bases unmatched: 5. CDR3 size: 13 residues. The V gene's germline CDR1 is LNHDA and CDR2 SQIVND (reference sequence). The CDR3 nucleotides read TGTGCCAGTACCAACCAGGGGGACACTGAAGCTTTCTTT. It yields the protein CASTNQGDTEAFF.

This clone appeared a single time. The chain links TRBV19 to TRBJ2-6; 13 nucleotides agree with TRBD2. V was clipped by 5 bases and J by 1 base; unmatched bases: 8. Germline assignment: CDR1 LNHDA and CDR2 SQIVND (reference sequence). The CDR3 covers 19 residues. Here the CDR3 reads CASSPLGLAGPSGANVLTF. CDR3 in DNA: TGTGCCAGTAGTCCCCTGGGACTAGCGGGACCGTCTGGGGCCAACGTCCTGACTTTC. Supplemented by reference TRBV19 and TRBJ2-6, the full variable domain reads DGGITQSPKYLFRKEGQNVTLSCEQNLNHDAMYWYRQDPGQGLRLIYYSQIVNDFQKGDIAEGYSVSREKKESFPLTVTSAQKNPTAFYLCASSPLGLAGPSGANVLTFGAGSRLTVL.

V is TRBV5-5 and J is TRBJ1-1; no clear D. Germline CDR1 reads SGHKS; CDR2 reads YYEKEE (reference sequence). This CDR3 comprises 14 residues. V gave up 5 bases and J gave up 1 base, with 12 bases separating them. This CDR3 is CASRESVANTEAFF. In DNA, the CDR3 is TGTGCCAGCAGGGAGTCGGTGGCGAACACTGAAGCTTTCTTT.